The clone carrying this TCR beta chain was seen only a few times. The antigen remains unidentified. The sample belongs to a study of T-cell memory formation after mild COVID-19. Regarding the study as a whole: Clones that got smaller from day 15 to 85 had even CD4/CD8, while clones growing later tipped toward CD4+.

The V and J ends lost 4 bases and 2 bases respectively, with 10 bases between them. CDR1 MNHEY and CDR2 SMNVEV come from the germline V gene (reference sequence). The CDR3 runs 14 residues. TCR alpha and TCR beta cDNA libraries with sample barcodes and UMIs came from 5'RACE using constant-segment primers. TCRdb reprocessed the 5' RACE reads with MiXCR, giving one entry per CDR3 protein. The data show around 80,000 distinct CDR3 sequences, around 13% seen once. This sequence was found in a man younger than 30 who had mild COVID-19 (a few samples of this study predate the infection). Cell type and time point are not known. The sample consisted of PBMCs or a T cell subset sorted from them (not recorded which). The chain is built from TRBV27 and TRBJ2-3, with D unresolved. CDR3 bases: TGTGCCAGCAGTTCAGGCTGGAACACAGATACGCAGTATTTT. Translated: CASSSGWNTDTQYF.